These 17 T cell receptor beta chains were all obtained from the same sample, sequenced in a study of Graves' ophthalmopathy and Graves' hyperthyroidism. The study amplified TCR beta CDR3 regions using RNA transcripts. The library came from an HTBI-primed first-round RT-PCR and a second-round multiplex PCR. TCRdb recomputed calls from the multiplex PCR reads with MiXCR, one row per CDR3 protein. The data contain about 1.2 million distinct CDR3 sequences, roughly two fifths of them singletons. The sample was peripheral blood or thyroid tissue (not recorded which). The receptors stem from an adult man with Graves' hyperthyroidism.

This chain joins TRBV29-1 and TRBJ1-1; 8 bases agree with TRBD1. The germline V gene encodes CDR1 SQVTM and CDR2 ANQGSEA. Trimming cost V 0 bases and J 5 bases; bases outside gene matches: 2. This CDR3 has 13 amino acids. The CDR3 here is CSVEDRTGTEAFF. CDR3 DNA: TGCAGCGTTGAAGATCGGACAGGGACTGAAGCTTTCTTT.

There are many counts of this clonotype. The chain combines TRBV6-6 with TRBJ1-6; D unclear. The CDR3 extends over 12 amino acids. CDR1 and CDR2 (germline): MNHNY, SVGAGI (reference sequence). V lost 4 bases and J 10 bases, leaving 8 bases between the germline ends. CDR3 in amino acids: CASSSPVSPLHF. DNA of the CDR3: TGTGCCAGCAGTTCTCCCGTGTCACCCCTCCACTTT.

V gene TRBV2 combines with J gene TRBJ1-3; unclear D gene. Germline assignment: CDR1 SNHLY and CDR2 FYNNEI. The CDR3 is 14 residues long. Trimming took off 2 bases at V and 5 bases at J, with 10 bases between the two ends. CDR3 in amino acids: CASSENWWRNTIYF. In DNA form, the CDR3 reads TGTGCCAGCAGTGAAAATTGGTGGAGAAACACCATATATTTT.

The table lists this clonotype with a few counts. This rearrangement joins TRBV6-1 to TRBJ2-7; 7 nucleotides line up with TRBD2. Germline V gives CDR1 MNHNS, CDR2 SASEGT. The CDR3 is 12 amino acids. V was clipped by 9 bases and J by 2 bases; unmatched bases: 4. CDR3 in DNA: TGTGCCAGTCTCGCGGGAGCCTACGAGCAGTACTTC. Translated: CASLAGAYEQYF.

This clonotype turned up a few times. V usage is TRBV15 and J usage is TRBJ1-1; unclear D gene. With 0 bases removed from V and 0 bases from J, the gap between germline ends came to 17 bases. The CDR3 loop spans 18 amino acids. CDR1 and CDR2 (germline): LNHNV, YYDKDF (reference sequence). CDR3: CATSRDPPLARLNTEAFF. Here the CDR3 DNA reads TGTGCCACCAGCAGAGATCCGCCGTTAGCCCGATTGAACACTGAAGCTTTCTTT.

In its sample, this clonotype was seen many times. The chain carries TRBV4-1 and TRBJ2-7; 7 bases map to TRBD2. The CDR3 is made up of 16 amino acids. V lost 5 bases, J lost 3 bases, and 13 bases stayed unmatched. The germline gives CDR1 MGHRA, CDR2 YSYEKL. The DNA of the CDR3 is TGCGCCAGCAGCTTGTCCGTACTAGCGAGAGACTACGAGCAGTACTTC. Protein sequence: CASSLSVLARDYEQYF.

This clonotype turned up a few times. The genes are TRBV25-1 and TRBJ1-6; D possibly corresponds to TRBD1 (5 bases). The CDR3 totals 16 residues. Germline CDR1 reads MGHDK; CDR2 reads SYGVNS. Trimming cost V 2 bases and J 1 base, with 9 bases left between them. CDR3 residues: CASSERGWSYNSPLHF. DNA of the CDR3: TGTGCCAGCAGTGAACGGGGGTGGTCCTATAATTCACCCCTCCACTTT.

Of note for this clonotype: One end of the junction varies from germline; a read error may be responsible. This rearrangement joins TRBV24-1 to TRBJ1-2; possible D gene TRBD1, 5 bases. Germline V gene data show CDR1 as KGHDR and CDR2 as SFDVKD. The CDR3 sequence is 16 residues long. CDR3 region: CASSLSRGVGAYGYTF. CDR3 DNA sequence: TGTGCCAGCAGTTTATCACGAGGAGTAGGGGCCTATGGCTACACCTTC.

This chain joins TRBV29-1 and TRBJ1-1; D is unresolved. Germline-derived CDR1 and CDR2 are SQVTM and ANQGSEA. The CDR3 runs to 13 residues. Trimming removed 0 bases at V and 3 bases at J, with 8 bases between. This CDR3 is CSVEDMADTEAFF. CDR3 nucleotide sequence: TGCAGCGTTGAAGATATGGCAGACACTGAAGCTTTCTTT.

This chain links TRBV10-2 with TRBJ2-7, with 11 positions matching TRBD1. Germline CDR1 and CDR2: WSHSY and SAAADI. The CDR3 runs to 15 residues. The trim removed 4 bases at V and 5 bases at J, leaving 7 bases unmatched. CDR3 coding DNA: TGCGCCAGCAGTGCCGGACAGGGGGCCTCGAACGAGCAGTACTTC. Its protein is CASSAGQGASNEQYF.

Comment on this clonotype: A read error is possible here, since a much larger clone lies one base away. J is TRBJ1-6 and V is TRBV19; tentatively, D is TRBD1 (5 bases). This CDR3 has 15 residues. Germline V gene data show CDR1 as LNHDA and CDR2 as SQIVND (reference sequence). The germline V and J ends were trimmed by 7 bases and 5 bases, with 15 bases remaining between them. The CDR3 loop is CASTTAGSHNSPLHF. CDR3 nucleotide sequence: TGTGCCAGTACTACCGCAGGGAGTCATAATTCACCCCTCCACTTT.

This clonotype appeared a single time. The V gene is TRBV29-1, the J gene TRBJ2-5, with 8 bases matching TRBD2. Germline CDR1 is SQVTM and CDR2 is ANQGSEA. CDR3 length equals 12 residues. Trimming at V came to 7 bases and at J to 4 bases, leaving 5 bases not matched to a gene. The CDR3 sequence is CSAGGGGETQYF. CDR3 DNA sequence: TGCAGCGCGGGGGGGGGCGGAGAGACCCAGTACTTC.

For this clonotype: A much larger clone sits a single nucleotide away, making a read error possible. This sequence joins TRBV7-2 and TRBJ1-4; D may be TRBD1 (5 bases). Germline assignment: CDR1 SGHTA and CDR2 FQGNSA. Deletions cut 5 bases from V and 8 bases from J, with 15 bases between. The CDR3 spans 14 residues. The CDR3 spells CASSPGPSGEKLFF. The CDR3 DNA follows: TGTGCCAGCAGCCCGGGACCCTCAGGAGAAAAACTGTTTTTT. Full variable domain (missing parts from reference TRBV7-2 and TRBJ1-4): GAGVSQSPSNKVTEKGKDVELRCDPISGHTALYWYRQSLGQGLEFLIYFQGNSAPDKSGLPSDRFSAERTGGSVSTLTIQRTQQEDSAVYLCASSPGPSGEKLFFGSGTQLSVL.

The table lists this clonotype with many counts. CDR3 DNA: TGTGCCAGCACCCGAAGGACTAGCGGGCCCTGGAGGGAGCTGTTTTTT. Protein sequence: CASTRRTSGPWRELFF. J is TRBJ2-2 and V is TRBV13; TRBD2 matches 11 bases. CDR1 PRHDT and CDR2 FYEKMQ come from the germline V gene (reference sequence). Unmatched junction bases numbered 13, after V lost 7 bases and J lost 9 bases. There are 16 residues in the CDR3.

This clonotype came up many times. This chain connects TRBV5-1 to TRBJ1-3, with D possibly being TRBD1 (5 bases). The V gene's germline CDR1 is SGHRS and CDR2 YFSETQ. Trimming cost V 4 bases and J 3 bases, with 11 bases left between them. This CDR3 has 14 amino acids. The CDR3 reads CASSEGDGGNTIYF. The CDR3 region has the DNA TGCGCCAGCAGCGAAGGGGACGGTGGAAACACCATATATTTT.

This chain joins TRBV10-3 and TRBJ1-6; TRBD1 matches 7 bases. The CDR3 spans 16 residues. With 2 bases clipped from V and 3 bases from J, the junction kept 4 bases outside the gene matches. Germline values: CDR1 ENHRY, CDR2 SYGVKD. CDR3 in amino acids: CAISEVQGFYNSPLHF. CDR3 nucleotide sequence: TGTGCCATCAGTGAGGTACAGGGGTTCTATAATTCACCCCTCCACTTT.

In this sample, this clonotype turned up many times. This chain uses TRBV29-1 with TRBJ1-1; 8 bases fit TRBD1. Germline V gene lookup returns CDR1 SQVTM and CDR2 ANQGSEA. The CDR3 consists of 13 residues. The V gene end was trimmed by 7 bases and the J gene end by 4 bases; junction bases not matched to a gene: 8. CDR3 nucleotides: TGCAGCGCCCGGACAGGGCGTTCCACTGAAGCTTTCTTT. It encodes CSARTGRSTEAFF.